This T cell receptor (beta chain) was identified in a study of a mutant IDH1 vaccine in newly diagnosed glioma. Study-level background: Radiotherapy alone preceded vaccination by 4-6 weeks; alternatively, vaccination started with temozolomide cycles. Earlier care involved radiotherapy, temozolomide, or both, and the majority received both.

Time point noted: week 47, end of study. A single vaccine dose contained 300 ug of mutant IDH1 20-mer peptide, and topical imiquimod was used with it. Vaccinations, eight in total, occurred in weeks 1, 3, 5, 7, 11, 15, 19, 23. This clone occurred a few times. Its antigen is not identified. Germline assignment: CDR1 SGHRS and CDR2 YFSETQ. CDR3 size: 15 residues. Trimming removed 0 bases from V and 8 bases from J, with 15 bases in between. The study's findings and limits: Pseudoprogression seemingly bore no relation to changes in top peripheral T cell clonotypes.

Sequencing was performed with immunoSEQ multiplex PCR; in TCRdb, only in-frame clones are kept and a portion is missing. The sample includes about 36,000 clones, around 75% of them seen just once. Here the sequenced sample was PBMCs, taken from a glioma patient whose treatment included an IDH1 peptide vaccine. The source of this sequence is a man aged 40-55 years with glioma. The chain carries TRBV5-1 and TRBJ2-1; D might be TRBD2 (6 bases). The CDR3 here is CASSLVGRERDEQFF. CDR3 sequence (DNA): TGCGCCAGCAGCTTGGTCGGGCGGGAAAGGGATGAGCAGTTCTTC.